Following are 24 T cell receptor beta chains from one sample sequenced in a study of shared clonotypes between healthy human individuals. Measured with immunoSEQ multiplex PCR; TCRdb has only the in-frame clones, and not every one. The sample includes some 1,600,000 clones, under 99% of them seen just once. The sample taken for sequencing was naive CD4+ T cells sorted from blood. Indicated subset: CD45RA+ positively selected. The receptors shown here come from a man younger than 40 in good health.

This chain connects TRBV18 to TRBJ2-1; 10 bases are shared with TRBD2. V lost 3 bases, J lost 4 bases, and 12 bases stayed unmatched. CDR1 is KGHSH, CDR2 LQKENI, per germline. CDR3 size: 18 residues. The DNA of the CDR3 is TGTGCCAGCTCACCCCTTAGGCAGCGGGAGGGATCGTACAATGAGCAGTTCTTC. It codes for CASSPLRQREGSYNEQFF. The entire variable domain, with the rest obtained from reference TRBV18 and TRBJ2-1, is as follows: NAGVMQNPRHLVRRRGQEARLRCSPMKGHSHVYWYRQLPEEGLKFMVYLQKENIIDESGMPKERFSAEFPKEGPSILRIQQVVRGDSAAYFCASSPLRQREGSYNEQFFGPGTRLTVL.

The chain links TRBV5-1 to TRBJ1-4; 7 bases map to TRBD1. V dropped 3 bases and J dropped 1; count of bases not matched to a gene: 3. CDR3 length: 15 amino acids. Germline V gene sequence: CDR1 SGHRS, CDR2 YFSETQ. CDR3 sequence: CASSSGDRTNEKLFF. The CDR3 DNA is TGCGCCAGCAGCTCGGGGGACAGAACTAATGAAAAACTGTTTTTT.

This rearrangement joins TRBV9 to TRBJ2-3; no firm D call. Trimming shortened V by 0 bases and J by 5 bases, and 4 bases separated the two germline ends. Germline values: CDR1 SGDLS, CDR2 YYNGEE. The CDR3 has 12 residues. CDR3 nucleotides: TGTGCCAGCAGCGTAGGGGAAGATACGCAGTATTTT. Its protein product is CASSVGEDTQYF.

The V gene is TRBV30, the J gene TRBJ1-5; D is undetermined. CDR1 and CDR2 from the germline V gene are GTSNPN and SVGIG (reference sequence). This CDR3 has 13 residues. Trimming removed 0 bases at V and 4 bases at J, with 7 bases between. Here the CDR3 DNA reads TGTGCCTGGAGTGTTCAGAGGAATCAGCCCCAGCATTTT. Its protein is CAWSVQRNQPQHF.

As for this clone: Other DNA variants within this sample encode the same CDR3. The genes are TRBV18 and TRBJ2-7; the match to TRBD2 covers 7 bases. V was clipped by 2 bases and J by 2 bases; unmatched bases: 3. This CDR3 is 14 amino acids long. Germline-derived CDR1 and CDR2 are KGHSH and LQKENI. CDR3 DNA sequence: TGTGCCAGCTCACCAGGCGGGAGACCCTACGAGCAGTACTTC. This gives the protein CASSPGGRPYEQYF.

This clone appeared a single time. The CDR3 nucleotides read TGTGCCAGCAGTTACTCGATAGGCGGAGCTCAGCCCCAGCATTTT. It specifies CASSYSIGGAQPQHF. The chain recombines TRBV6-5 with TRBJ1-5, with no clear D. The CDR3 sequence is 15 residues long. CDR1 and CDR2 from the germline V gene are MNHEY and SVGAGI. Trimming pared 0 bases from V and 6 bases from J, leaving 12 bases between.

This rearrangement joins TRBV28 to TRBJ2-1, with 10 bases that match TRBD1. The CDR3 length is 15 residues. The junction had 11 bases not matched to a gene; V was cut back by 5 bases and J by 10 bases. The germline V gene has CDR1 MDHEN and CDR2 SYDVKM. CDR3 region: CASSKGTGEYREQFF. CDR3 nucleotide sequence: TGTGCCAGCAGTAAGGGGACAGGGGAGTACAGGGAGCAGTTCTTC.

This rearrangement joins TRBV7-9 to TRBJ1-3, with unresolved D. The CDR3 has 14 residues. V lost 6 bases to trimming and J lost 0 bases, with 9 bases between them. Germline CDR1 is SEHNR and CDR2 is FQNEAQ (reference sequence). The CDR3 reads CASSRAASGNTIYF. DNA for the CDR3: TGTGCCAGCAGTCGAGCGGCCTCTGGAAACACCATATATTTT.

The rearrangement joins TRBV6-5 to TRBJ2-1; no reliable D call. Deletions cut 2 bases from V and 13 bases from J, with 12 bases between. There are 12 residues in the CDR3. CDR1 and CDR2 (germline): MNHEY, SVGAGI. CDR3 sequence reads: CASSYGIGKQFF. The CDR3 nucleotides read TGTGCCAGCAGTTACGGGATAGGGAAACAGTTCTTC.

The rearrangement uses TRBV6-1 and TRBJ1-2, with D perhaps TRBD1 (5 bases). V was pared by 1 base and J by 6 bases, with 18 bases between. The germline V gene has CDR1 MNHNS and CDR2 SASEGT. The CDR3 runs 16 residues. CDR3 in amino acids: CASSEGGTSGIHGYTF. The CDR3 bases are TGTGCCAGCAGTGAAGGGGGGACTTCAGGGATCCATGGCTACACCTTC.

Here the CDR3 reads CASSLAGGSGNEQFF. DNA for the CDR3: TGCGCCAGCAGCTTGGCGGGAGGGTCGGGAAATGAGCAGTTCTTC. V and J are TRBV5-1 and TRBJ2-1, with 8 bases fitting TRBD2. V was clipped by 0 bases and J by 7 bases; unmatched bases: 6. The CDR3 contains 15 residues. In germline, CDR1 is SGHRS, CDR2 YFSETQ.

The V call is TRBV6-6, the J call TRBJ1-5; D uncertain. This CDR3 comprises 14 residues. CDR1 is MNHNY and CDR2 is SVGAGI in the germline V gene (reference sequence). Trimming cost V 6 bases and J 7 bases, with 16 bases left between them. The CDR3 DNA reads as TGTGCCAGCAGCCTACGAGGTCCGGACCAGCCCCAGCATTTT. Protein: CASSLRGPDQPQHF.

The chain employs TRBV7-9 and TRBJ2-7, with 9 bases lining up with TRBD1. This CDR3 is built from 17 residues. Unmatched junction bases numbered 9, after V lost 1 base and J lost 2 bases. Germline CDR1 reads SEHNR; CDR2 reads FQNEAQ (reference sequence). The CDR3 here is CASSLGPGQGPPYEQYF. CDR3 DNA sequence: TGTGCCAGCAGCTTAGGGCCGGGACAGGGTCCCCCCTACGAGCAGTACTTC.

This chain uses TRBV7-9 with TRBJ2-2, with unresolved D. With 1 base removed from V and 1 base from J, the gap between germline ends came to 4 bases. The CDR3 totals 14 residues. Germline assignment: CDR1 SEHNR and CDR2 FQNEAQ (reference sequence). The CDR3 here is CASSLDQNTGELFF. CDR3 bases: TGTGCCAGCAGCTTAGACCAGAACACCGGGGAGCTGTTTTTT. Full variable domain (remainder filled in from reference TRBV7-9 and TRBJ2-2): DTGVSQNPRHKITKRGQNVTFRCDPISEHNRLYWYRQTLGQGPEFLTYFQNEAQLEKSRLLSDRFSAERPKGSFSTLEIQRTEQGDSAMYLCASSLDQNTGELFFGEGSRLTVL.

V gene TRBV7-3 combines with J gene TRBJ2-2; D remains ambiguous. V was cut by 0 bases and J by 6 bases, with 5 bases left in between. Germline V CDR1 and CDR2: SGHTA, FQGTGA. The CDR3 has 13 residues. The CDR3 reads CASSLTSSGELFF. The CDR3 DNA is TGTGCCAGCAGCTTAACCTCTTCCGGGGAGCTGTTTTTT.

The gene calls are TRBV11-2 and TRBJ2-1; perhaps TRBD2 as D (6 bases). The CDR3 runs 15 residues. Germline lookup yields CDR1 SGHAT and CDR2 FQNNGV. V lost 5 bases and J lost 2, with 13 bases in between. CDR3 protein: CASSRREETYNEQFF. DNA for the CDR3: TGTGCCAGCAGCCGTAGGGAGGAGACCTACAATGAGCAGTTCTTC.

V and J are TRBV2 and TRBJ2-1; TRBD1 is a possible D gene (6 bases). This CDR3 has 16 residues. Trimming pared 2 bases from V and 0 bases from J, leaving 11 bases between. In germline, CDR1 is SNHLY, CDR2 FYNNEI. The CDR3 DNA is TGTGCCAGCAGTGAATACGGGACAAGCTCCTACAATGAGCAGTTCTTC. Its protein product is CASSEYGTSSYNEQFF.

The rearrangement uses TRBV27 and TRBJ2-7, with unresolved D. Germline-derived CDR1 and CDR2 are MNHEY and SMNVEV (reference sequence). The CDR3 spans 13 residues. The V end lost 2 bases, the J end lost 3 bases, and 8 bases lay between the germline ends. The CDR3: CASSLKSHYEQYF. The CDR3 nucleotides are TGTGCCAGCAGTTTAAAGTCGCACTACGAGCAGTACTTC.

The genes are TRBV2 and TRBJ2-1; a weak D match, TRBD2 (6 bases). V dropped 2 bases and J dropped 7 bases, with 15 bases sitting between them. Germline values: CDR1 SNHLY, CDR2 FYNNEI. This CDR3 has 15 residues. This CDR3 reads CASSELGHGGNEQFF. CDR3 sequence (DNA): TGTGCCAGCAGTGAATTAGGGCATGGGGGGAATGAGCAGTTCTTC. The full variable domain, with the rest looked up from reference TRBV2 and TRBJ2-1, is EPEVTQTPSHQVTQMGQEVILRCVPISNHLYFYWYRQILGQKVEFLVSFYNNEISEKSEIFDDQFSVERPDGSNFTLKIRSTKLEDSAMYFCASSELGHGGNEQFFGPGTRLTVL.

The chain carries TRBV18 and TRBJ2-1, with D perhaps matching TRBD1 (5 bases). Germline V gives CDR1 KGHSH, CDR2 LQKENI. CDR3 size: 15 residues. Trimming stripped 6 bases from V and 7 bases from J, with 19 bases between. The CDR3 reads CASSLTLSAGNEQFF. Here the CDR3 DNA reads TGTGCCAGCTCCCTAACCCTATCCGCAGGGAATGAGCAGTTCTTC.

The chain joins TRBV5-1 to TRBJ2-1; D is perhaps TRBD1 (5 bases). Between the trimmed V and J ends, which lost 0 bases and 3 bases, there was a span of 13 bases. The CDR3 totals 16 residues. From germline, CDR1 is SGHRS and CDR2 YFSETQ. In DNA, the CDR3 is TGCGCCAGCAGCTTGGGGCTCGGTCAGGGCTACAATGAGCAGTTCTTC. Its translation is CASSLGLGQGYNEQFF. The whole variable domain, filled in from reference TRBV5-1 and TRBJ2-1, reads KAGVTQTPRYLIKTRGQQVTLSCSPISGHRSVSWYQQTPGQGLQFLFEYFSETQRNKGNFPGRFSGRQFSNSRSEMNVSTLELGDSALYLCASSLGLGQGYNEQFFGPGTRLTVL.

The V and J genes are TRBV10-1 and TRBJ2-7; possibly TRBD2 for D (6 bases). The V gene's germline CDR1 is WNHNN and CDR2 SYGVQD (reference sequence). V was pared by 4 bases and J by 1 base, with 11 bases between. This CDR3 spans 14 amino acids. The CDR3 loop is CASSVRDCSYEQYF. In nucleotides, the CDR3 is TGCGCCAGCAGTGTCCGGGACTGTTCCTACGAGCAGTACTTC.

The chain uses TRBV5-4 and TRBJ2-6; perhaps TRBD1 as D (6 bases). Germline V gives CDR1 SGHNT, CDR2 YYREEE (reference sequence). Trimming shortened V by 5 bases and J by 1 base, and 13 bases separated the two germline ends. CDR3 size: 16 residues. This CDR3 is CASSSERGSGANVLTF. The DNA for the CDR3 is TGTGCCAGCAGTTCTGAAAGGGGGTCTGGGGCCAACGTCCTGACTTTC.

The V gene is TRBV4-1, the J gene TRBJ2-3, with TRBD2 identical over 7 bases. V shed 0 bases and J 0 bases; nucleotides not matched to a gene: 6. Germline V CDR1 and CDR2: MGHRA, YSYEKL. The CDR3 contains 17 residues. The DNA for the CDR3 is TGCGCCAGCAGCCAAGATATCTCAGCGGGAAGCACAGATACGCAGTATTTT. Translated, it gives CASSQDISAGSTDTQYF.